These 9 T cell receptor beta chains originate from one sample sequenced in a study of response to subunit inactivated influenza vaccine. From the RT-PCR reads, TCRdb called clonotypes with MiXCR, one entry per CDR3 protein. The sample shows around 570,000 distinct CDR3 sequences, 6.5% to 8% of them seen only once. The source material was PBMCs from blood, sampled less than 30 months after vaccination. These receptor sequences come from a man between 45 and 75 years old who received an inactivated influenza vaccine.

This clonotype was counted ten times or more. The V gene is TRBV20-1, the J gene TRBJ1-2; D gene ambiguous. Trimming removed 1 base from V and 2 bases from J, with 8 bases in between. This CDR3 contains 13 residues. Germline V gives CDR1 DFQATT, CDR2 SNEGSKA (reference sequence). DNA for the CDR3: TGCAGTGCTAGAGTGCAGGAAAACTATGGCTACACCTTC. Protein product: CSARVQENYGYTF.

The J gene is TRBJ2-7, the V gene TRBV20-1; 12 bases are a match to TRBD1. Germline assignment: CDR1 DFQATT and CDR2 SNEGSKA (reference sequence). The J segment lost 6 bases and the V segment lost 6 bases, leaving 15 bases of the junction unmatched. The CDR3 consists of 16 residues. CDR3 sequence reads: CSATKYSGTGGSEQYF. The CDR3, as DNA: TGCAGTGCCACTAAATACTCCGGGACAGGGGGCAGCGAGCAGTACTTC.

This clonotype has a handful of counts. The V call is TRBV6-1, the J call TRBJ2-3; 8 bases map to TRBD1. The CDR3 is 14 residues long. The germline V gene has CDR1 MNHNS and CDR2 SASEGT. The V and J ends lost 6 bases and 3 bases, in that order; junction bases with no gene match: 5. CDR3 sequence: CASRSGGRTDTQYF. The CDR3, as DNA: TGTGCCAGCAGATCAGGGGGCAGGACAGATACGCAGTATTTT.

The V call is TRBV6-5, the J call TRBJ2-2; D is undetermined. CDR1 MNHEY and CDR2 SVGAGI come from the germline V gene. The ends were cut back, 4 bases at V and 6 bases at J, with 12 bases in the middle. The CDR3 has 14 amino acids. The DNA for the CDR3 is TGTGCCAGCAGTTCCTTTAGCCCCGCCGGGGAGCTGTTTTTT. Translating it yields CASSSFSPAGELFF.

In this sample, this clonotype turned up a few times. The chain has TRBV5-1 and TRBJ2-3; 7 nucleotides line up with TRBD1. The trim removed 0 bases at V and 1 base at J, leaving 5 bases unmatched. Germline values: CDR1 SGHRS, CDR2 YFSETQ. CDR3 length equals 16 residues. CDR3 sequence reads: CASSLGPGGGTDTQYF. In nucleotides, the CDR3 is TGCGCCAGCAGCTTGGGGCCAGGGGGTGGCACAGATACGCAGTATTTT.

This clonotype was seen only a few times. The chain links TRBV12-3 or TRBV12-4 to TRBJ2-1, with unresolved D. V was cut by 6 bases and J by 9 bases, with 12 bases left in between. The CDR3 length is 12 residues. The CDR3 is CASSQIGFEQFF. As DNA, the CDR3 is TGTGCCAGCAGCCAAATCGGATTTGAGCAGTTCTTC.

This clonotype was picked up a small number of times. In DNA form, the CDR3 reads TGTGCCAGCAGTAAGACGAGGGAGTTTTCCAATTCACCCCTCCACTTT. Translation: CASSKTREFSNSPLHF. The rearrangement joins TRBV6-2 or TRBV6-3 to TRBJ1-6; D is unresolved. Trimming removed 5 bases at V and 7 bases at J, with 18 bases between. CDR1 and CDR2 from the germline V gene are MNHEY and SVGEGT. The CDR3 has 16 amino acids.

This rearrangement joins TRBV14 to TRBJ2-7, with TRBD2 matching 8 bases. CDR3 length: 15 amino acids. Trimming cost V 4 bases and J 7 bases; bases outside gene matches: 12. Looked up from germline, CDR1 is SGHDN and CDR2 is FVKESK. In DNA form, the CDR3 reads TGTGCCAGCAGCCCTCGACTAGCGCGACGGAAGGAGCAGTACTTC. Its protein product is CASSPRLARRKEQYF.

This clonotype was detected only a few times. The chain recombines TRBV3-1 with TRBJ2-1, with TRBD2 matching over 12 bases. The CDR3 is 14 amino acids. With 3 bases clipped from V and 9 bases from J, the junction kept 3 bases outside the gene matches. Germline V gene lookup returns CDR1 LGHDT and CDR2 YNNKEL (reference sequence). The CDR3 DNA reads TGTGCCAGCAGCCATCTAGCGGGGGGGCCTGAGCAGTTCTTC. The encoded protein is CASSHLAGGPEQFF.